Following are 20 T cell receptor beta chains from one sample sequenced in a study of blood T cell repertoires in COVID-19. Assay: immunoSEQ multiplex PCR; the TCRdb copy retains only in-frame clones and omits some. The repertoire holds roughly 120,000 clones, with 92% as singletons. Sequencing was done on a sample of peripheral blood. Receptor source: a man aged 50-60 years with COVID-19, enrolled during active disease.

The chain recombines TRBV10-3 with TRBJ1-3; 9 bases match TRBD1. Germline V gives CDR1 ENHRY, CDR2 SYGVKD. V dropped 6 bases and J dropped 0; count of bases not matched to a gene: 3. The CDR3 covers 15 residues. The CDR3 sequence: CAIRGQGNSGNTIYF. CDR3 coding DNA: TGTGCCATCAGGGGACAGGGAAACTCTGGAAACACCATATATTTT.

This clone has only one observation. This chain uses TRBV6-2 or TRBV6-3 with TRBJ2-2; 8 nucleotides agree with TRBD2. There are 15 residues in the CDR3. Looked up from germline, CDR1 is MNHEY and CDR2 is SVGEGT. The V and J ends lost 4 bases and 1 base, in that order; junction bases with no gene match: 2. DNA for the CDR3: TGTGCCAGCAGTTCTAGCGGGTGGAACACCGGGGAGCTGTTTTTT. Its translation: CASSSSGWNTGELFF.

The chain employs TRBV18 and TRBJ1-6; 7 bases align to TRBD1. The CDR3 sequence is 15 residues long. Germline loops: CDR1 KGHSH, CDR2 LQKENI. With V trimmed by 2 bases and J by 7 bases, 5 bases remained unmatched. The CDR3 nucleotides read TGTGCCAGCTCACCAGAGACAGGGCGCAATTCACCCCTCCACTTT. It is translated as CASSPETGRNSPLHF.

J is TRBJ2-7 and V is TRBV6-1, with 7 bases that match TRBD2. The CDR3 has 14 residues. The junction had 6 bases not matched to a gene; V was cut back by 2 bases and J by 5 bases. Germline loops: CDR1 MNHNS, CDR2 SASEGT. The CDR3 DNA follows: TGTGCCAGCAGTGAACGGGGAGGGTTTCACGAGCAGTACTTC. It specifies CASSERGGFHEQYF.

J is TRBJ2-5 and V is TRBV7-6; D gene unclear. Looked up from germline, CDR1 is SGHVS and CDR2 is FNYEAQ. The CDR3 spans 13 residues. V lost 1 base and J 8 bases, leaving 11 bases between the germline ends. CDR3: CASSLVVTQTQYF. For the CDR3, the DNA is TGTGCCAGCAGCTTAGTAGTCACTCAAACCCAGTACTTC.

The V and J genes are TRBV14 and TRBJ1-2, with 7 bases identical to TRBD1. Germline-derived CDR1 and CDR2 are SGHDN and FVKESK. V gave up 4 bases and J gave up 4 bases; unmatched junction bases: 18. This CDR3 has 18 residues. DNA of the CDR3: TGTGCCAGCAGCCGAGCCCCCCCAACCGGGACAGCGTTCTATGGCTACACCTTC. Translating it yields CASSRAPPTGTAFYGYTF.

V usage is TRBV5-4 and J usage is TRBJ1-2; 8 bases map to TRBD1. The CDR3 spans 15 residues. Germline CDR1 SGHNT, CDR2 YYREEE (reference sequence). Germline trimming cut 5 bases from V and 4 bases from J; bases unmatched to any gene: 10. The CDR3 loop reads CASRRDRGPSYGYTF. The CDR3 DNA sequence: TGTGCCAGCAGACGTGACAGGGGTCCCTCCTATGGCTACACCTTC. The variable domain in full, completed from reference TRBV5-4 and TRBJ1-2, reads ETGVTQSPTHLIKTRGQQVTLRCSSQSGHNTVSWYQQALGQGPQFIFQYYREEENGRGNFPPRFSGLQFPNYSSELNVNALELDDSALYLCASRRDRGPSYGYTFGSGTRLTVV.

This chain's CDR3 is CASSLPGSNQPQHF. CDR3 nucleotides: TGTGCCAGCAGCTTACCAGGTAGCAATCAGCCCCAGCATTTT. V is TRBV5-5 and J is TRBJ1-5; no reliable D call. The CDR3 is 14 residues long. V was clipped by 2 bases and J by 0 bases, with 6 bases between them. Per germline, CDR1 SGHKS and CDR2 YYEKEE (reference sequence). The complete variable domain, with remaining parts taken from reference TRBV5-5 and TRBJ1-5, reads DAGVTQSPTHLIKTRGQQVTLRCSPISGHKSVSWYQQVLGQGPQFIFQYYEKEERGRGNFPDRFSARQFPNYSSELNVNALLLGDSALYLCASSLPGSNQPQHFGDGTRLSIL.

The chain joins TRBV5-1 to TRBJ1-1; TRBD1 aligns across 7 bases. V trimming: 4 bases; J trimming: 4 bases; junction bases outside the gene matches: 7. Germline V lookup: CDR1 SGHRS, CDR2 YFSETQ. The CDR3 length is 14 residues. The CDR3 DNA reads TGCGCCAGCAGCCTCAAGACAGGGAGCACTGAAGCTTTCTTT. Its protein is CASSLKTGSTEAFF. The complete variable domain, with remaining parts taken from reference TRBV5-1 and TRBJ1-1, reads KAGVTQTPRYLIKTRGQQVTLSCSPISGHRSVSWYQQTPGQGLQFLFEYFSETQRNKGNFPGRFSGRQFSNSRSEMNVSTLELGDSALYLCASSLKTGSTEAFFGQGTRLTVV.

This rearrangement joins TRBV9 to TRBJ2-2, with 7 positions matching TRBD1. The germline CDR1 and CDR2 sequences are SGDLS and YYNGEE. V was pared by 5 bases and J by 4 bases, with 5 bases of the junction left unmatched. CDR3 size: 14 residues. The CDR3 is CASSTGAGTGELFF. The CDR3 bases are TGTGCCAGCAGTACAGGGGCGGGCACCGGGGAGCTGTTTTTT.

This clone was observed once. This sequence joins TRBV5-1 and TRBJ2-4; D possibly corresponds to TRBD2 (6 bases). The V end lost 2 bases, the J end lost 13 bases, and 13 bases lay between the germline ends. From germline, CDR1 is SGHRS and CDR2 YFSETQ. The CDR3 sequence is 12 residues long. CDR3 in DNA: TGCGCCAGCAGCTTAGGAGGGATTGACCAGTACTTC. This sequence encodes CASSLGGIDQYF.

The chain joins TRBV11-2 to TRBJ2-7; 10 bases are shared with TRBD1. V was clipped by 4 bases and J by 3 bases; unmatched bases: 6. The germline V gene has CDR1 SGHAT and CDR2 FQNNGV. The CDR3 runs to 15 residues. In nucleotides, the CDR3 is TGTGCCAGCAGCTCCCCGGACAGGGGGATCTACGAGCAGTACTTC. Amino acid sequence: CASSSPDRGIYEQYF.

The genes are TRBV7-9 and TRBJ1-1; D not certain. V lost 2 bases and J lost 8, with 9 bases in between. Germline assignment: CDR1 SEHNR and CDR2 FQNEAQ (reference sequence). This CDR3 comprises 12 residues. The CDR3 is CASSLQDFEAFF. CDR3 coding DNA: TGTGCCAGCAGCTTACAGGACTTCGAAGCTTTCTTT.

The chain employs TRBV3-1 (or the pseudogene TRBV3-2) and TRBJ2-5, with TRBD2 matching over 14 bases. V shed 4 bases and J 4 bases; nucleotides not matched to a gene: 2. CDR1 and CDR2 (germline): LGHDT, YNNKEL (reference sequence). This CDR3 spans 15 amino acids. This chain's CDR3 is CASSPGLAGVETQYF. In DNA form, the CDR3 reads TGTGCCAGCAGCCCGGGACTAGCGGGGGTAGAGACCCAGTACTTC.

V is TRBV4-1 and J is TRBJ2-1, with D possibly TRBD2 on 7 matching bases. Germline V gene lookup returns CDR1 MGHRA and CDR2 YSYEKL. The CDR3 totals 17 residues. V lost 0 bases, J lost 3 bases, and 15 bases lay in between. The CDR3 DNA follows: TGCGCCAGCAGCCAAGATCTGGGGGGGGCCAACTACAATGAGCAGTTCTTC. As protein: CASSQDLGGANYNEQFF.

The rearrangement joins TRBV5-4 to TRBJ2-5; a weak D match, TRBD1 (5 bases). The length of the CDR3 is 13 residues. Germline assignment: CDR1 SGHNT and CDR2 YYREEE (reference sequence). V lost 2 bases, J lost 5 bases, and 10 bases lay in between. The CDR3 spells CASSFRGTETQYF. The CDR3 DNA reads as TGTGCCAGCAGCTTTAGGGGTACGGAGACCCAGTACTTC.

CDR3 sequence: CASSRTSGRLNLHEQYF. The CDR3 DNA reads as TGTGCCAGCAGTCGGACTAGCGGGAGATTAAATCTCCACGAGCAGTACTTC. The V gene is TRBV6-6, the J gene TRBJ2-7, with 13 positions matching TRBD2. Per the germline V gene, CDR1 is MNHNY and CDR2 is SVGAGI (reference sequence). CDR3 length: 17 amino acids. Germline trimming cut 5 bases from V and 5 bases from J; bases unmatched to any gene: 12.

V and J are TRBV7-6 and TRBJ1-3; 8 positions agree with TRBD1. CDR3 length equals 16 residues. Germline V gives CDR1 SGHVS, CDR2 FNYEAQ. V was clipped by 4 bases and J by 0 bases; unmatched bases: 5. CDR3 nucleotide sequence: TGTGCCAGCAGCTCGGGGACAGGACCCTCTGGAAACACCATATATTTT. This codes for CASSSGTGPSGNTIYF.

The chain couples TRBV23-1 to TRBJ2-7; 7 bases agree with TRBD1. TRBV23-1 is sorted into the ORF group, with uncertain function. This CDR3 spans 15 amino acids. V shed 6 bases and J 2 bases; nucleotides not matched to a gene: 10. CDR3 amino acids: CASRRPRDRTYEQYF. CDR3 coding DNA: TGCGCCAGCAGGCGACCACGGGACAGAACCTACGAGCAGTACTTC.

CDR3 residues: CASSFQGSNEKLFF. The DNA of the CDR3 is TGTGCCAGCAGCTTTCAGGGGTCTAATGAAAAACTGTTTTTT. The J gene is TRBJ1-4, the V gene TRBV7-2, with a possible D match to TRBD1 (6 bases). CDR1 is SGHTA, CDR2 FQGNSA, per germline. V was trimmed by 3 bases and J by 3 bases, leaving 8 bases between them. CDR3 length: 14 amino acids.